The rows below give T cell receptor beta chains drawn from one sample of a study of blood T cell repertoires in COVID-19. Sequenced by immunoSEQ multiplex PCR; TCRdb stores in-frame clones only, minus some. Of 72,000 or so clones listed, approximately 86% were seen once; the top ten hold around 12%. The material sequenced was peripheral blood. The receptors come from an older woman with acute or convalescent COVID-19. The CDR3 runs from the conserved cysteine through the conserved F or W. D genes are given only for firm matches. A row's size may be missing; if present it is once, few, many or a size class.

len	v_gene	d_gene	j_gene	abundance	CDR3nt	CDR3aa
14	TRBV4-1	-	TRBJ1-2	-	TGCGCCAGCAGCCAAGAGCTTATCGGGAACGGCTACACCTTC	CASSQELIGNGYTF
15	TRBV14	TRBD1	TRBJ1-6	-	TGTGCCAGCAGCCTTACAGGGGGTGCGGAATCACCCCTCCACTTT	CASSLTGGAESPLHF
14	TRBV5-1	-	TRBJ2-1	-	TGCGCCAGCAGCTTGCACAGGGTGGACAATGAGCAGTTCTTC	CASSLHRVDNEQFF
15	TRBV29-1	-	TRBJ2-7	-	TGCAGCGTGCAAAAGGGAGTAGTAAGCTCCTACGAGCAGTACTTC	CSVQKGVVSSYEQYF
12	TRBV7-9	-	TRBJ1-2	-	TGTGCCAGCAGCCCCGCAGGGTATGGCTACACCTTC	CASSPAGYGYTF
14	TRBV2	TRBD2	TRBJ2-7	-	TGTGCCAGCAGTAGAGCGGGGAGCTCCTACGAGCAGTACTTC	CASSRAGSSYEQYF
16	TRBV5-4	TRBD2	TRBJ2-3	-	TGTGCCAGCAGCTCTGGACTAGCGGGGGGCACAGATACGCAGTATTTT	CASSSGLAGGTDTQYF
19	TRBV10-3	TRBD2	TRBJ2-5	-	TGTGCCATCAGTGAGCCAACGGTTCGTGGAGCGGGGGACGAAGAGACCCAGTACTTC	CAISEPTVRGAGDEETQYF
15	TRBV28	TRBD1	TRBJ1-2	-	TGTGCCAGCAGTATCAGGACAGGAATACGGTATGGCTACACCTTC	CASSIRTGIRYGYTF
18	TRBV7-8	TRBD2	TRBJ2-2	-	TGTGCCAGCAGCCCTCGACTAGCGGGGGGGGCGAACACCGGGGAGCTGTTTTTT	CASSPRLAGGANTGELFF
15	TRBV10-3	TRBD1	TRBJ2-1	-	TGTGCCATCAGTGAGTTACAGGGGTTCGGTAATGAGCAGTTCTTC	CAISELQGFGNEQFF
15	TRBV30	-	TRBJ2-3	-	TGTGCCTGCACCGCTGGACAGACCGAGGGAGATACGCAGTATTTT	CACTAGQTEGDTQYF
14	TRBV19	TRBD1	TRBJ2-7	-	TGTGCCAGTAGCCTCCGGGACAGACCTTACGAGCAGTACTTC	CASSLRDRPYEQYF
17	TRBV2	-	TRBJ1-5	-	TGTGCCAGCAAAAGGATCAGGGAAAGTGGTAGCAATCAGCCCCAGCATTTT	CASKRIRESGSNQPQHF
14	TRBV18	TRBD2	TRBJ2-7	-	TGTGCCAGCCTCCCGTCAGCGGGGGTGGGGGAGCAGTACTTC	CASLPSAGVGEQYF
14	TRBV19	-	TRBJ1-5	-	TGTGCCAGTACCCCTGGGGGGGGCAATCAGCCCCAGCATTTT	CASTPGGGNQPQHF
14	TRBV14	-	TRBJ2-1	-	TGTGCCAGCAGCCGAGACTACTCCTACAATGAGCAGTTCTTC	CASSRDYSYNEQFF
11	TRBV19	-	TRBJ1-2	-	TGTGCCAGTAGTATAGCTGGCGGCTACACCTTC	CASSIAGGYTF
15	TRBV2	-	TRBJ2-1	-	TGTGCCAGCAGCATTTCGGGACTTGCCTACAATGAGCAGTTCTTC	CASSISGLAYNEQFF
16	TRBV2	TRBD2	TRBJ2-3	once	TGTGCCAGCAGTGAATTGGGGAGCGGGGGGGCAAATACGCAGTATTTT	CASSELGSGGANTQYF
16	TRBV7-2	TRBD1	TRBJ1-1	-	TGTGCCAGCAGCTTAGGTGGGACAGTACTTAACACTGAAGCTTTCTTT	CASSLGGTVLNTEAFF
16	TRBV27	-	TRBJ1-2	-	TGTGCCAGCAGTTTATCCAAAGACATTCTATGGTATGCCTACACCTTC	CASSLSKDILWYAYTF
14	TRBV11-2	-	TRBJ1-1	-	TGTGCCAGCAGCTTAGTTAGTGGGAACACTGAAGCTTTCTTT	CASSLVSGNTEAFF
14	TRBV9	-	TRBJ2-3	-	TGTGCCAGCAGCGTTGGGGGGATGGCAGATACGCAGTATTTT	CASSVGGMADTQYF
17	TRBV15	TRBD1	TRBJ1-5	once	TGTGCCACCAGCAACAGGGGGGCCTCCACTAGCAATCAGCCCCAGCATTTT	CATSNRGASTSNQPQHF
15	TRBV19	TRBD1	TRBJ1-3	-	TGTGCCAGTAGTGCCACCTGGACAGGGGGAAACACCATATATTTT	CASSATWTGGNTIYF
14	TRBV2	TRBD2	TRBJ2-2	few	TGTGCCAGCACCACTAGCGGTCAACCCGGGGAGCTGTTTTTT	CASTTSGQPGELFF
14	TRBV7-8	-	TRBJ2-1	-	TGTGCCAGCAGCTTAGATAGCTCCTACAATGAGCAGTTCTTC	CASSLDSSYNEQFF
13	TRBV27	TRBD1	TRBJ1-6	-	TGTGCCAAAACCGGGACAGGGAAGTCACCCCTCCACTTT	CAKTGTGKSPLHF
14	TRBV5-1	-	TRBJ1-1	-	TGCGCCAGCAGCTTGGAGGGGGTGAACACTGAAGCTTTCTTT	CASSLEGVNTEAFF
16	TRBV3-1/TRBV3-2	TRBD1	TRBJ1-5	-	TGTGCCAGCAGCCAAAGGGGGGACAGGCCACGGCAGCCCCAGCATTTT	CASSQRGDRPRQPQHF
16	TRBV2	TRBD1	TRBJ1-6	few	TGTGCCAGCAGTGAAACAGGGGGCGGATATAATTCACCCCTCCACTTT	CASSETGGGYNSPLHF
14	TRBV5-5	-	TRBJ2-7	-	TGTGCCAGCAGCTTGGTCAGAGGGCCCTACGAGCAGTACTTC	CASSLVRGPYEQYF
17	TRBV5-4	TRBD2	TRBJ2-1	-	TGTGCCAGCAGCTTGGCAGCGGGGCCTCTCTCCTACAATGAGCAGTTCTTC	CASSLAAGPLSYNEQFF
18	TRBV4-1	-	TRBJ1-6	few	TGCGCCAGCAGCCAAGTAAACTTGGCCGGGACTCATAATTCACCCCTCCACTTT	CASSQVNLAGTHNSPLHF
15	TRBV3-1/TRBV3-2	-	TRBJ2-7	-	TGTGCCAGCAGCCAAGGTCCACCTCCACAATACGAGCAGTACTTC	CASSQGPPPQYEQYF
13	TRBV28	-	TRBJ1-3	-	TGTGCCAGCAGTTTTTGGGGCTCGGACACCATATATTTT	CASSFWGSDTIYF
15	TRBV5-1	TRBD1	TRBJ2-1	-	TGCGCCAGCAGCTCTATGACAGGGGGGCTTAATGAGCAGTTCTTC	CASSSMTGGLNEQFF
15	TRBV28	TRBD1	TRBJ1-1	-	TGTGCCAGCAGTCCTTTGACAGGGACGAACACTGAAGCTTTCTTT	CASSPLTGTNTEAFF
14	TRBV10-2	-	TRBJ1-5	large	TGCGCCAGCAGTGAATCAGGGAACAATCAGCCCCAGCATTTT	CASSESGNNQPQHF
14	TRBV5-5	-	TRBJ2-1	once	TGTGCCAGCAGCTTGGGGACAGCTTACAATGAGCAGTTCTTC	CASSLGTAYNEQFF
16	TRBV7-2	TRBD2	TRBJ2-5	-	TGTGCCAGCAGCTTAGAGTTAGCGGGGGGCCAAGAGACCCAGTACTTC	CASSLELAGGQETQYF
16	TRBV5-6	TRBD1	TRBJ1-2	-	TGTGCCAGCAGCTTAATAGCAAGACAGGGAAGCAATGGCTACACCTTC	CASSLIARQGSNGYTF
16	TRBV18	-	TRBJ1-1	-	TGTGCCAGCTCCCCAAGGGGGGGTCCCATGAACACTGAAGCTTTCTTT	CASSPRGGPMNTEAFF
15	TRBV5-1	TRBD2	TRBJ2-5	-	TGCGCCAGCAGCTTGACCAGCGGGGGGAGAGAGACCCAGTACTTC	CASSLTSGGRETQYF
12	TRBV7-2	-	TRBJ2-1	-	TGTGCCAGCAGCCCGCGATACAATGAGCAGTTCTTC	CASSPRYNEQFF
14	TRBV6-5	-	TRBJ2-7	-	TGTGCCAGCAGTTACTCCGGACTGTCCTACGAGCAGTACTTC	CASSYSGLSYEQYF
16	TRBV5-1	-	TRBJ2-7	once	TGCGCCAGCAGCTTGCTCACCGGGGGTGAACCCTACGAGCAGTACTTC	CASSLLTGGEPYEQYF
16	TRBV2	TRBD1	TRBJ1-1	-	TGTGCCAGCCGCCACGACAGGGGCAACCTGAACACTGAAGCTTTCTTT	CASRHDRGNLNTEAFF
16	TRBV5-6	TRBD1	TRBJ2-7	-	TGTGCCAGCAGTTCAGCCCTGGACAGGGAACGCTACGAGCAGTACTTC	CASSSALDRERYEQYF
12	TRBV30	-	TRBJ2-5	once	TGTGCCTGGAGTCTCCCCCAAGAGACCCAGTACTTC	CAWSLPQETQYF
14	TRBV19	TRBD2	TRBJ2-2	-	TGTGCCGTAGGGGCGGGGGTGAACACCGGGGAGCTGTTTTTT	CAVGAGVNTGELFF
13	TRBV27	TRBD1	TRBJ2-7	once	TGTGCCAGCAGCTGGGACAGAAGCTACGAGCAGTACTTC	CASSWDRSYEQYF
15	TRBV7-3	-	TRBJ2-1	-	TGTGCCAGCGGTATGAACAGGGAAGGGGACAATGAGCAGTTCTTC	CASGMNREGDNEQFF
16	TRBV6-6	TRBD1	TRBJ2-2	-	TGTGCCAGCAGTTACTCGGGACAGGGTATGGCCGGGGAGCTGTTTTTT	CASSYSGQGMAGELFF